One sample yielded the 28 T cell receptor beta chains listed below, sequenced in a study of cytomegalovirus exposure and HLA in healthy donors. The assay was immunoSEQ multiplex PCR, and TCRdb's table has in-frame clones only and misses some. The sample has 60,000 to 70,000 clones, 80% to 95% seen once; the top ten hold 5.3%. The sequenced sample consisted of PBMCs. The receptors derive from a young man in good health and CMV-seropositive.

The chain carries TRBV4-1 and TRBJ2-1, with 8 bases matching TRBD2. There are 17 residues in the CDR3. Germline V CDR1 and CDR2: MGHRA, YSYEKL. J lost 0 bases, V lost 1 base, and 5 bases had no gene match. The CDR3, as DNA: TGCGCCAGCAGCCAAGCATCCACTAGCGGCTCCTACAATGAGCAGTTCTTC. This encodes CASSQASTSGSYNEQFF.

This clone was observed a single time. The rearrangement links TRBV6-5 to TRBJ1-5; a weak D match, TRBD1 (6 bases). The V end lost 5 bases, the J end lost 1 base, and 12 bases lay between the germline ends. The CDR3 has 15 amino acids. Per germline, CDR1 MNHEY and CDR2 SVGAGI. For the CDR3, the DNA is TGTGCCAGCAGTAAGAGGGGGATGAGCAATCAGCCCCAGCATTTT. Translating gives CASSKRGMSNQPQHF.

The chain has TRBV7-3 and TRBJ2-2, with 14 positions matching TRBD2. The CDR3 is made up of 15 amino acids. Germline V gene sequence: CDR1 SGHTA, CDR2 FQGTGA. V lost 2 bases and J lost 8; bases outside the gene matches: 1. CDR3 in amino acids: CASSLGLAGGGELFF. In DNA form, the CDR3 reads TGTGCCAGCAGCTTAGGACTAGCGGGAGGAGGGGAGCTGTTTTTT. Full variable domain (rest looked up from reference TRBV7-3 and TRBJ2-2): GAGVSQTPSNKVTEKGKYVELRCDPISGHTALYWYRQSLGQGPEFLIYFQGTGAADDSGLPNDRFFAVRPEGSVSTLKIQRTERGDSAVYLCASSLGLAGGGELFFGEGSRLTVL.

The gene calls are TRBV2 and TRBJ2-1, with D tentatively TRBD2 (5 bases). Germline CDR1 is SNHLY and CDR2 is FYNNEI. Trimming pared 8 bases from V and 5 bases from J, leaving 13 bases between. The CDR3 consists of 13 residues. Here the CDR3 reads CASLGENHNEQFF. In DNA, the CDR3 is TGTGCCAGCCTCGGGGAGAATCACAATGAGCAGTTCTTC.

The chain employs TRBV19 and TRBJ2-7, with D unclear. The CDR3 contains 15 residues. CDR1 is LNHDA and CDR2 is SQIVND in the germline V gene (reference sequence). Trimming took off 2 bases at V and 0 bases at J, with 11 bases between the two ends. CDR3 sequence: CASSISAWASYEQYF. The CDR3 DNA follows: TGTGCCAGTAGTATAAGTGCCTGGGCCTCCTACGAGCAGTACTTC. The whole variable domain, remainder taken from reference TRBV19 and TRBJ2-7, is DGGITQSPKYLFRKEGQNVTLSCEQNLNHDAMYWYRQDPGQGLRLIYYSQIVNDFQKGDIAEGYSVSREKKESFPLTVTSAQKNPTAFYLCASSISAWASYEQYFGPGTRLTVT.

CDR3: CASSTYESSYNEQFF. CDR3 bases: TGTGCCAGTAGTACCTACGAGAGCTCCTACAATGAGCAGTTCTTC. The rearrangement uses TRBV19 and TRBJ2-1; no clear D. Trimming left V 4 bases short and J 0 bases short, with 10 bases between. The CDR3 sequence is 15 residues long. Looked up from germline, CDR1 is LNHDA and CDR2 is SQIVND (reference sequence).

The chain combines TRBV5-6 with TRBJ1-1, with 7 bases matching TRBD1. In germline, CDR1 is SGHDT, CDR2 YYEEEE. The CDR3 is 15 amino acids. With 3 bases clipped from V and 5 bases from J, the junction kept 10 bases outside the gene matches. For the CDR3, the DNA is TGTGCCAGCAGCTCCTATACTTCAGGGGGAACTGAAGCTTTCTTT. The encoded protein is CASSSYTSGGTEAFF.

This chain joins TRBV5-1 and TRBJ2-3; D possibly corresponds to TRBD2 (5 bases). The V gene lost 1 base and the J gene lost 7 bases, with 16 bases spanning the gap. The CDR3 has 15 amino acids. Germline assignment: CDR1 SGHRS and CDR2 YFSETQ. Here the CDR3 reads CASSLLGIGRNTQYF. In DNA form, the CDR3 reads TGCGCCAGCAGCTTGCTCGGGATTGGACGGAATACGCAGTATTTT.

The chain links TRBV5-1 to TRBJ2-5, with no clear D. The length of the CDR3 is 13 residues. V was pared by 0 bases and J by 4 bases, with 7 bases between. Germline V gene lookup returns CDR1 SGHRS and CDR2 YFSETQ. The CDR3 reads CASSLDPGETQYF. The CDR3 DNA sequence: TGCGCCAGCAGCTTGGATCCGGGAGAGACCCAGTACTTC.

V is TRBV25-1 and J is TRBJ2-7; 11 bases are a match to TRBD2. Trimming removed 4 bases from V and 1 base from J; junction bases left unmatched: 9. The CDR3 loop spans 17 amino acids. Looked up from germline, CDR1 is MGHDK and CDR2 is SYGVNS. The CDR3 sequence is CASSGNFGTSGSYEQYF. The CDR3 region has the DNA TGTGCCAGCAGTGGCAACTTCGGGACTAGCGGTTCCTACGAGCAGTACTTC.

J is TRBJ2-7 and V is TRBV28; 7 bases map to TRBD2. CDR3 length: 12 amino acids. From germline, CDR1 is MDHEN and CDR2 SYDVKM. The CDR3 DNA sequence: TGTGCGGGGGGGTCGAGTTCCTACGAGCAGTACTTC. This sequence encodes CAGGSSSYEQYF.

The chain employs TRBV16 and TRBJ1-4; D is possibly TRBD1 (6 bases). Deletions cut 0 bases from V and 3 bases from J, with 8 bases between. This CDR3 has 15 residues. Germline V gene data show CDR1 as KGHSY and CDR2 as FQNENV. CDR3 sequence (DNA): TGTGCCAGCAGCCAATCGGGGGCGGCTAATGAAAAACTGTTTTTT. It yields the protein CASSQSGAANEKLFF.

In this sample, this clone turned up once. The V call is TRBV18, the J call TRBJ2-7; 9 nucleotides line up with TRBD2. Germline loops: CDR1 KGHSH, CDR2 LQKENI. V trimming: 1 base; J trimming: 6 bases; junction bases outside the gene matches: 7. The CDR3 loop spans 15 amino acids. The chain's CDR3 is CASSPLSREGGEQYF. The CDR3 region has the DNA TGTGCCAGCTCACCACTTTCGCGGGAGGGAGGCGAGCAGTACTTC.

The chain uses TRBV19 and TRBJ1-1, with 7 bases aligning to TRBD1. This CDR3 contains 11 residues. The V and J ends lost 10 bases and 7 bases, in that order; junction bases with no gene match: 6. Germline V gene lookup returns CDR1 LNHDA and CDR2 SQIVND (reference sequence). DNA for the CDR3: TGTGCCACCCAGACAGGGCTTGAAGCTTTCTTT. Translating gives CATQTGLEAFF.

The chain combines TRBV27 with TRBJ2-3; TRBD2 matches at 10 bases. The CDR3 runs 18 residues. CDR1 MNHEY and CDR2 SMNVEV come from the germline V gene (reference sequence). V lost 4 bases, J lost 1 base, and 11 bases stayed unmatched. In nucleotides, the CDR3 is TGTGCCAGCAGTTCGGGACTAGCGCTCTTTGAGGGCACAGATACGCAGTATTTT. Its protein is CASSSGLALFEGTDTQYF.

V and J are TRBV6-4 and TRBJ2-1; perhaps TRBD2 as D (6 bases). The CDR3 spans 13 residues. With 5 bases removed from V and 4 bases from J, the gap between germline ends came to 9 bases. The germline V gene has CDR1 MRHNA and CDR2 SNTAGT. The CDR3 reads CASSLGLYNEQFF. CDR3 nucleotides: TGTGCCAGCAGTTTGGGACTGTACAATGAGCAGTTCTTC.

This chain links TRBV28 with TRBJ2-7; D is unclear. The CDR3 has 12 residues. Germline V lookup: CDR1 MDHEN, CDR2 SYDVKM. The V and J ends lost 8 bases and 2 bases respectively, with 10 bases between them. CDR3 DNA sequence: TGTGCCAGCTCCTCCCCCCCCTACGAGCAGTACTTC. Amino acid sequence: CASSSPPYEQYF. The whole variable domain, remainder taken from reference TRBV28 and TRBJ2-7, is DVKVTQSSRYLVKRTGEKVFLECVQDMDHENMFWYRQDPGLGLRLIYFSYDVKMKEKGDIPEGYSVSREKKERFSLILESASTNQTSMYLCASSSPPYEQYFGPGTRLTVT.

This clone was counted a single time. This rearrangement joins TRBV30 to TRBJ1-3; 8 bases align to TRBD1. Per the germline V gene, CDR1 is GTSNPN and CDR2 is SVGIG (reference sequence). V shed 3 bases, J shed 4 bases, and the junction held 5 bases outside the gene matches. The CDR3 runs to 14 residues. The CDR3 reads CAWSLDRGGNTIYF. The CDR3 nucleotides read TGTGCCTGGAGCCTCGACAGGGGAGGAAACACCATATATTTT.

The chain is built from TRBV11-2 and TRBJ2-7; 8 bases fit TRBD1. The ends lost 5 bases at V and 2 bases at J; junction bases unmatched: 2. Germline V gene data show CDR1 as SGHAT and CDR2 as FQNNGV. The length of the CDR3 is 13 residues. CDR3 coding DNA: TGTGCCAGCAGCCTGGACAGGGCCTACGAGCAGTACTTC. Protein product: CASSLDRAYEQYF.

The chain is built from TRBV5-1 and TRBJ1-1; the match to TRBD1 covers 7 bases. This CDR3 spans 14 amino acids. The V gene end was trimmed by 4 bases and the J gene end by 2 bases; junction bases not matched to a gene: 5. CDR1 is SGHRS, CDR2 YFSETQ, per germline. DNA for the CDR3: TGCGCCAGCAGCACCGGGACAGTCAACACTGAAGCTTTCTTT. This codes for CASSTGTVNTEAFF.

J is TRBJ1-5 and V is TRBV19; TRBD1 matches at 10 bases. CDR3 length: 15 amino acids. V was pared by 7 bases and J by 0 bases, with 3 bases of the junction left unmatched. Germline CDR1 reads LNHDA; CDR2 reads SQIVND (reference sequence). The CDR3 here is CASIRDRGSNQPQHF. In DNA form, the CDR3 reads TGTGCCAGTATAAGGGACAGGGGTAGCAATCAGCCCCAGCATTTT.

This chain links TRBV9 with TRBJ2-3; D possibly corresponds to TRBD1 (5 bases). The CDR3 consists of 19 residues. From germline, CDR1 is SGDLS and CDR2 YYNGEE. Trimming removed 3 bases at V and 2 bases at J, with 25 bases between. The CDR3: CASSARPSAWGGPTDTQYF. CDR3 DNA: TGTGCCAGCAGCGCGCGCCCCTCCGCTTGGGGCGGACCCACAGATACGCAGTATTTT.

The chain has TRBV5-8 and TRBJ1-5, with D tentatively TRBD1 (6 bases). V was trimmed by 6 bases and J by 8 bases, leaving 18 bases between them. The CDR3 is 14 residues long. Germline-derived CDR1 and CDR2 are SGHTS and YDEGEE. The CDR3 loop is CASIHDGGREPQHF. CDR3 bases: TGTGCCAGCATCCATGATGGGGGCAGGGAGCCCCAGCATTTT.

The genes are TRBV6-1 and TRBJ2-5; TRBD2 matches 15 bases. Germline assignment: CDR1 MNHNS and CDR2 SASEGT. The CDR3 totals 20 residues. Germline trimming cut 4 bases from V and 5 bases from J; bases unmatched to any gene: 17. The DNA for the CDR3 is TGTGCCAGCAGTGTTCAGGCGGGACTAGCGGGAGGATGGAGTGTGGAGACCCAGTACTTC. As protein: CASSVQAGLAGGWSVETQYF.

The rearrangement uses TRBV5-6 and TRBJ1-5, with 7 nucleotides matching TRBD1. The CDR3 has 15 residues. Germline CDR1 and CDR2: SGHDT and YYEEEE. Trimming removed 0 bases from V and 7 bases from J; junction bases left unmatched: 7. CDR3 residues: CASSLGGGDDQPQHF. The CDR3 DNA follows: TGTGCCAGCAGCTTGGGAGGGGGCGACGACCAGCCCCAGCATTTT.

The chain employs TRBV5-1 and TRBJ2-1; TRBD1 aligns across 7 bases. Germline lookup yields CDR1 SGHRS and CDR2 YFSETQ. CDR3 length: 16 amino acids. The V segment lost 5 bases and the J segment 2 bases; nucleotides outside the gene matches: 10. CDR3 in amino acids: CASSPRGTGAYNEQFF. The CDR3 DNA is TGCGCCAGCAGTCCCCGGGGAACAGGGGCCTACAATGAGCAGTTCTTC.

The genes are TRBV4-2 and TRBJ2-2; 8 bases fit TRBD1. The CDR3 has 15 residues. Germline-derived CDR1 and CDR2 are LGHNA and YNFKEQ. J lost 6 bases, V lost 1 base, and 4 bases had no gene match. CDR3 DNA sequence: TGTGCCAGCAGCCAAGGGACAGGGCGGGCCGGGGAGCTGTTTTTT. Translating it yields CASSQGTGRAGELFF.

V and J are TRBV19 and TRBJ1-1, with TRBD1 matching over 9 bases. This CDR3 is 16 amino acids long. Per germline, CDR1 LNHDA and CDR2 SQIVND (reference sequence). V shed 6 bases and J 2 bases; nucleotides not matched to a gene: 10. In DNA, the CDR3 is TGTGCCAGTAGCTACTCCGGGACAGGGATAAACACTGAAGCTTTCTTT. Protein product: CASSYSGTGINTEAFF.